A single sample is the source of the 27 T cell receptor beta chains below, sequenced in a study of blood T cell repertoires in COVID-19. Libraries were prepared by immunoSEQ multiplex PCR; TCRdb keeps only in-frame clonotypes and omits some of them. Of approximately 50,000 clones in the sample, roughly 85% were seen once. Specimen: peripheral blood. These receptors all come from a human donor in a cohort sampled during active COVID-19.

This clone was recorded a few times. V usage is TRBV30 and J usage is TRBJ1-1; D remains unclear. CDR3 length: 12 amino acids. CDR1 and CDR2 (germline): GTSNPN, SVGIG (reference sequence). Trimming took off 3 bases at V and 0 bases at J, with 5 bases between the two ends. CDR3 nucleotide sequence: TGTGCCTGGAGGCGTCTGAACACTGAAGCTTTCTTT. Translating gives CAWRRLNTEAFF.

The CDR3 nucleotides are TGTGCCAGCAGTCACGGGCAGGGCCAGTACTTC. As protein: CASSHGQGQYF. The rearrangement uses TRBV6-2 or TRBV6-3 and TRBJ2-5; D might be TRBD1 (5 bases). Germline CDR1 reads MNHEY; CDR2 reads SVGEGT. Trimming stripped 5 bases from V and 10 bases from J, with 11 bases between. The CDR3 loop spans 11 amino acids.

This CDR3 reads CASSLSGRGDEQYF. CDR3 bases: TGTGCCAGCAGTTTGAGCGGCAGGGGAGACGAGCAGTACTTC. This chain uses TRBV28 with TRBJ2-7, with D possibly being TRBD1 (6 bases). V lost 3 bases and J 5 bases, leaving 14 bases between the germline ends. This CDR3 has 14 amino acids. CDR1 and CDR2 (germline): MDHEN, SYDVKM.

The V gene is TRBV6-5, the J gene TRBJ2-5, with TRBD1 matching over 8 bases. After removal of 3 bases from V and 4 bases from J, the junction contained 4 bases not matched to a gene. The CDR3 is made up of 14 amino acids. In germline, CDR1 is MNHEY, CDR2 SVGAGI. The CDR3 DNA sequence: TGTGCCAGCAGTTATTCAGGGGGCCCAGAGACCCAGTACTTC. This encodes CASSYSGGPETQYF.

The sample holds one count of this clone. V and J are TRBV28 and TRBJ1-2, with 8 bases fitting TRBD1. Germline CDR1 MDHEN, CDR2 SYDVKM. This CDR3 is 13 amino acids long. V lost 6 bases to trimming and J lost 8 bases; unmatched junction nucleotides: 8. CDR3 nucleotide sequence: TGTGCCAGCAGACCAGGGGGCGCCCTGGGCTACACCTTC. Encoded protein: CASRPGGALGYTF.

The chain combines TRBV6-4 with TRBJ2-1; 9 bases are shared with TRBD2. The CDR3 has 16 residues. Germline CDR1 reads MRHNA; CDR2 reads SNTAGT. The J segment lost 4 bases and the V segment lost 6 bases, leaving 10 bases of the junction unmatched. The CDR3 here is CASSPRFSGSYNEQFF. The CDR3 nucleotides are TGTGCCAGCAGCCCCCGTTTTAGCGGGAGTTACAATGAGCAGTTCTTC.

The V gene is TRBV6-5, the J gene TRBJ2-7; perhaps TRBD1 as D (7 bases). This CDR3 is 16 amino acids long. Germline-derived CDR1 and CDR2 are MNHEY and SVGAGI. V lost 4 bases to trimming and J lost 6 bases, with 22 bases between them. The DNA for the CDR3 is TGTGCCAGCAGTTCCCGACAGGGACTGGAGAAGGGCGAGCAGTACTTC. Translation: CASSSRQGLEKGEQYF.

The chain is built from TRBV27 and TRBJ2-5, with D possibly TRBD1 on 5 matching bases. V was pared by 6 bases and J by 3 bases, with 11 bases between. The CDR3 totals 13 residues. Germline V lookup: CDR1 MNHEY, CDR2 SMNVEV (reference sequence). CDR3: CASRLGAEETQYF. CDR3 DNA: TGTGCCAGCAGGCTAGGGGCAGAAGAGACCCAGTACTTC.

The sample holds one count of this clone. The chain joins TRBV7-9 to TRBJ2-7; TRBD1 matches at 8 bases. CDR3 length: 14 residues. Germline CDR1 reads SEHNR; CDR2 reads FQNEAQ (reference sequence). V lost 6 bases and J lost 1; bases outside the gene matches: 5. For the CDR3, the DNA is TGTGCCAGCAGTCCGGGACAGGTATCCTACGAGCAGTACTTC. It translates to CASSPGQVSYEQYF.

This CDR3 is CASSQEARVHYGYTF. CDR3 sequence (DNA): TGCGCCAGCAGCCAAGAGGCCAGGGTGCACTATGGCTACACCTTC. This chain uses TRBV4-1 with TRBJ1-2; weak D call: TRBD1 (5 bases). Per the germline V gene, CDR1 is MGHRA and CDR2 is YSYEKL. This CDR3 contains 15 residues. The germline V and J ends were trimmed by 0 bases and 3 bases, with 11 bases remaining between them.

This chain uses TRBV19 with TRBJ2-7; TRBD1 might be the D (6 bases). The V and J ends lost 3 bases and 2 bases respectively, with 11 bases between them. The germline V gene has CDR1 LNHDA and CDR2 SQIVND (reference sequence). The CDR3 sequence is 14 residues long. CDR3: CASSMGTLAYEQYF. The CDR3 DNA reads as TGTGCCAGTAGTATGGGGACACTTGCCTACGAGCAGTACTTC. The variable domain in full, with the rest retrieved from reference TRBV19 and TRBJ2-7, is DGGITQSPKYLFRKEGQNVTLSCEQNLNHDAMYWYRQDPGQGLRLIYYSQIVNDFQKGDIAEGYSVSREKKESFPLTVTSAQKNPTAFYLCASSMGTLAYEQYFGPGTRLTVT.

The CDR3 DNA reads as TGTGCCAGCAGCCTGGGGGGACTAGCGGCTTACGAGCAGTACTTC. Protein product: CASSLGGLAAYEQYF. This chain uses TRBV5-4 with TRBJ2-7, with 11 nucleotides matching TRBD2. CDR1 SGHNT and CDR2 YYREEE come from the germline V gene (reference sequence). Germline trimming cut 4 bases from V and 4 bases from J; bases unmatched to any gene: 7. This CDR3 is 15 amino acids long.

The V and J genes are TRBV28 and TRBJ1-2; D is perhaps TRBD1 (6 bases). Germline-derived CDR1 and CDR2 are MDHEN and SYDVKM. This CDR3 is 14 amino acids long. V lost 3 bases to trimming and J lost 4 bases, with 12 bases between them. DNA of the CDR3: TGTGCCAGCAGTTTCGGGGGGGCTAGCTATGGCTACACCTTC. Translated, it gives CASSFGGASYGYTF.

The chain links TRBV2 to TRBJ1-3; TRBD1 is a possible D gene (6 bases). The length of the CDR3 is 14 residues. Germline assignment: CDR1 SNHLY and CDR2 FYNNEI. V gave up 6 bases and J gave up 1 base, with 10 bases separating them. The CDR3 loop is CASRTGLSGNTIYF. The CDR3 DNA follows: TGTGCCAGCAGAACAGGGTTATCTGGAAACACCATATATTTT.

The rearrangement uses TRBV10-3 and TRBJ2-2; 11 nucleotides align to TRBD2. There are 17 residues in the CDR3. The V segment lost 6 bases and the J segment 4 bases; nucleotides outside the gene matches: 10. Per germline, CDR1 ENHRY and CDR2 SYGVKD. CDR3 coding DNA: TGTGCCATCAGCCCGGCACTAGCGGGAGAGTTCACCGGGGAGCTGTTTTTT. Translating it yields CAISPALAGEFTGELFF.

This chain uses TRBV28 with TRBJ1-5; TRBD1 is a possible D gene (6 bases). Germline CDR1 is MDHEN and CDR2 is SYDVKM. Deletions cut 5 bases from V and 0 bases from J, with 20 bases between. CDR3 length: 18 amino acids. CDR3 loop: CASSPLASQGFSNQPQHF. CDR3 bases: TGTGCCAGCAGTCCTTTGGCCTCACAGGGATTTAGCAATCAGCCCCAGCATTTT. Filled out from reference TRBV28 and TRBJ1-5, the complete variable domain reads DVKVTQSSRYLVKRTGEKVFLECVQDMDHENMFWYRQDPGLGLRLIYFSYDVKMKEKGDIPEGYSVSREKKERFSLILESASTNQTSMYLCASSPLASQGFSNQPQHFGDGTRLSIL.

V and J are TRBV28 and TRBJ2-1; 13 bases are shared with TRBD2. The germline gives CDR1 MDHEN, CDR2 SYDVKM. Trimming cost V 5 bases and J 7 bases; bases outside gene matches: 11. This CDR3 contains 17 residues. As DNA, the CDR3 is TGTGCCAGCAGTCCTAACCAGGGACTAGCGGGAATTAATGAGCAGTTCTTC. Encoded protein: CASSPNQGLAGINEQFF.

The V call is TRBV11-2, the J call TRBJ1-2, with D possibly TRBD1 on 6 matching bases. CDR1 and CDR2 from the germline V gene are SGHAT and FQNNGV. The ends were cut back, 1 base at V and 7 bases at J, with 19 bases in the middle. The CDR3 totals 16 residues. As DNA, the CDR3 is TGTGCCAGCAGCTTAGTAGTCCCCAGGGGCAAGGGTGGCTACACCTTC. Amino acids: CASSLVVPRGKGGYTF.

The chain is built from TRBV6-1 and TRBJ1-1; 11 bases line up with TRBD1. J was trimmed by 4 bases and V by 2 bases; bases with no gene match: 6. In germline, CDR1 is MNHNS, CDR2 SASEGT. The CDR3 loop spans 16 amino acids. CDR3 loop: CASSEKGGQGGTEAFF. The DNA for the CDR3 is TGTGCCAGCAGTGAAAAGGGGGGACAGGGGGGCACTGAAGCTTTCTTT.

The J gene is TRBJ2-1, the V gene TRBV5-8; 8 nucleotides line up with TRBD2. Germline CDR1 is SGHTS and CDR2 is YDEGEE. V shed 0 bases and J 1 base; nucleotides not matched to a gene: 6. The CDR3 is 17 residues long. The CDR3 here is CASSLGRPSGSYNEQFF. The CDR3 DNA is TGTGCCAGCAGCTTGGGTCGGCCTAGCGGGTCCTACAATGAGCAGTTCTTC. Full variable domain (remainder filled in from reference TRBV5-8 and TRBJ2-1): EAGVTQSPTHLIKTRGQQATLRCSPISGHTSVYWYQQALGLGLQFLLWYDEGEERNRGNFPPRFSGRQFPNYSSELNVNALELEDSALYLCASSLGRPSGSYNEQFFGPGTRLTVL.

Turning to this clone: The junction shows a germline mismatch at one end, possibly a read error. The chain combines TRBV11-2 with TRBJ1-1, with D uncertain. This CDR3 spans 14 amino acids. Germline assignment: CDR1 SGHAT and CDR2 FQNNGV. The CDR3 region is CASSHNPRNAEAFF. The CDR3 DNA follows: TGTGCCAGCAGCCATAACCCCAGGAACGCTGAAGCTTTCTTT.

The chain carries TRBV7-2 and TRBJ1-1; D is possibly TRBD1 (6 bases). Deletions cut 2 bases from V and 8 bases from J, with 12 bases between. CDR3 length: 13 amino acids. The V gene's germline CDR1 is SGHTA and CDR2 FQGNSA. In DNA, the CDR3 is TGTGCCAGCAGCTTATATTTCGGGACAGAAGCTTTCTTT. Translation: CASSLYFGTEAFF.

This chain joins TRBV5-4 and TRBJ2-2, with 13 bases that match TRBD2. The CDR3 consists of 17 residues. The V and J ends lost 4 bases and 4 bases, in that order; junction bases with no gene match: 7. Germline V gives CDR1 SGHNT, CDR2 YYREEE (reference sequence). As DNA, the CDR3 is TGTGCCAGCAGCCGGACTAGCGGGAGTTTGGGCACCGGGGAGCTGTTTTTT. Its translation is CASSRTSGSLGTGELFF. The full variable domain, its missing parts supplied by reference TRBV5-4 and TRBJ2-2, is ETGVTQSPTHLIKTRGQQVTLRCSSQSGHNTVSWYQQALGQGPQFIFQYYREEENGRGNFPPRFSGLQFPNYSSELNVNALELDDSALYLCASSRTSGSLGTGELFFGEGSRLTVL.

The V and J genes are TRBV7-3 and TRBJ2-4; TRBD2 might be the D (6 bases). The CDR3 runs to 14 residues. Trimming removed 5 bases from V and 7 bases from J, with 15 bases in between. From germline, CDR1 is SGHTA and CDR2 FQGTGA. As DNA, the CDR3 is TGTGCCAGCAGCAAAGCCGGGACTGCTAACATTCAGTACTTC. Encoded protein: CASSKAGTANIQYF.

The V gene is TRBV6-1, the J gene TRBJ2-3; TRBD2 matches at 10 bases. V gave up 3 bases and J gave up 1 base; unmatched junction bases: 1. The CDR3 is made up of 15 amino acids. Germline V CDR1 and CDR2: MNHNS, SASEGT. CDR3 residues: CASSDLAGGTDTQYF. For the CDR3, the DNA is TGTGCCAGCAGTGACCTAGCGGGAGGCACAGATACGCAGTATTTT.

The CDR3 DNA reads as TGTGCCAGCACCCACAAAACGGGACAGGGAGGAGAGACCCAGTACTTC. This encodes CASTHKTGQGGETQYF. The rearrangement links TRBV7-2 to TRBJ2-5; 9 bases are shared with TRBD1. After removal of 7 bases from V and 4 bases from J, the junction contained 13 bases not matched to a gene. The germline V gene encodes CDR1 SGHTA and CDR2 FQGNSA. This CDR3 is built from 16 residues.

CDR3 nucleotides: TGCGCCAGCAGCCCACTAGCGGGAGAACCCACCGGGGAGCTGTTTTTT. Translated, it gives CASSPLAGEPTGELFF. The chain carries TRBV4-3 and TRBJ2-2, with TRBD2 matching 11 bases. J lost 4 bases, V lost 4 bases, and 5 bases had no gene match. Germline CDR1 reads LGHNA; CDR2 reads YSLEER. There are 16 residues in the CDR3.